This T cell receptor (beta chain) was recorded in a study of blood T cell repertoires in COVID-19. Study context: Italy, Spain and the United States were the sources of the convalescent and acute COVID-19 samples. Sample material is recorded as cDNA or gDNA derived from T cells, B-cell-depleted T cells, or PBMCs.

V gave up 7 bases and J gave up 2 bases; unmatched junction bases: 7. From germline, CDR1 is SGHTA and CDR2 FQGNSA. The CDR3 extends over 16 amino acids. Under the authors' procedure: From reference gene primer amplification, estimates of nucleated cell counts were derived. Generated by immunoSEQ multiplex PCR, the TCRdb table keeps only in-frame clones and is missing some. The DNA gave D and trimming, while V, J and clone size come from that table. This table holds under 250,000 clones, roughly four fifths found once. This chain connects TRBV7-2 to TRBJ2-5; TRBD2 matches 13 bases. The material sequenced was peripheral blood. The sequence derives from a woman aged 70 to 79 with acute or convalescent COVID-19. This CDR3 reads CASTRTSGGLQETQYF. The CDR3 nucleotides are TGTGCCAGCACTCGGACTAGCGGGGGCCTACAAGAGACCCAGTACTTC.